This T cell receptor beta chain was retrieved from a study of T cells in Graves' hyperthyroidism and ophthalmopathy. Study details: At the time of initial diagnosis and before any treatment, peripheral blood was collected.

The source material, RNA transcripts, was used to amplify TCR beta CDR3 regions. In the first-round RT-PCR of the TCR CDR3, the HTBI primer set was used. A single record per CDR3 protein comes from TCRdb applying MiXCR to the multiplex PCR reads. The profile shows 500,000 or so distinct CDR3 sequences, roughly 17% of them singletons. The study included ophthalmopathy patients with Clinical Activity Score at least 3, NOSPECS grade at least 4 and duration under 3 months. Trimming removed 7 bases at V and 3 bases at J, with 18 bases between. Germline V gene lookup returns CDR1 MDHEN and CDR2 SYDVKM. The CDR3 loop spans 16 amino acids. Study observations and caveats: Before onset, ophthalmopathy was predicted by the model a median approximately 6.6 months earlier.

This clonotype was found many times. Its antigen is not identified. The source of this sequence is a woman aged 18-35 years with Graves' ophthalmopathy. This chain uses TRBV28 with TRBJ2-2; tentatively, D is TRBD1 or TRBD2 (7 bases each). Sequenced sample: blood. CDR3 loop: CASTSLRGRDTGELFF. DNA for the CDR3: TGTGCCAGCACCTCGCTCAGGGGGAGGGACACCGGGGAGCTGTTTTTT.